One sample yielded the 25 T cell receptor beta chains listed below, sequenced in a study of early T cells in non-severe SARS-CoV-2 infection (dated by TCRdb to about 2021). Libraries were constructed by 5' RACE. TCRdb lists the instrument as NextSeq 500. TCRdb reprocessed the public reads (quality trimming at Q25 with fastp, clone calling with MiXCR) and kept in-frame beta chains. Merged by CDR3 protein, the rows form single entries marked with the most common genes and DNA. The sample contains 35,000 to 55,000 distinct CDR3 sequences, about 25% of them found a single time. 4.6% of the sample goes to the ten largest clones. The source material was whole blood, sampled at baseline. The receptors stem from an adult who was a healthcare worker with PCR-confirmed SARS-CoV-2 infection or an uninfected control (not recorded which).

The rearrangement links TRBV7-2 to TRBJ2-1; D is unresolved. Germline CDR1 reads SGHTA; CDR2 reads FQGNSA. This CDR3 comprises 14 residues. Trimming stripped 5 bases from V and 10 bases from J, with 18 bases between. The CDR3 sequence is CASSAVRQAGEQFF. The CDR3 DNA reads as TGTGCCAGCAGCGCAGTCCGCCAAGCAGGAGAGCAGTTCTTC.

This chain joins TRBV27 and TRBJ1-2; D ambiguous. The CDR3 has 14 residues. Germline assignment: CDR1 MNHEY and CDR2 SMNVEV (reference sequence). The V and J ends lost 5 bases and 0 bases respectively, with 10 bases between them. CDR3 coding DNA: TGTGCCAGCAGTCCCCACTTAGCTAACTATGGCTACACCTTC. It encodes CASSPHLANYGYTF.

This clonotype has more than one count but fewer than ten. The chain uses TRBV29-1 and TRBJ2-3, with 8 bases identical to TRBD2. Germline V gives CDR1 SQVTM, CDR2 ANQGSEA. There are 14 residues in the CDR3. The ends lost 4 bases at V and 2 bases at J; junction bases unmatched: 5. CDR3 sequence (DNA): TGCAGCGTTGTGGTAGCGGGGTACACAGATACGCAGTATTTT. This encodes CSVVVAGYTDTQYF.

This clonotype appeared many times. The genes are TRBV6-6 and TRBJ1-6; unclear D gene. Trimming shortened V by 0 bases and J by 10 bases, and 13 bases separated the two germline ends. The germline V gene has CDR1 MNHNY and CDR2 SVGAGI (reference sequence). CDR3 size: 15 residues. CDR3 bases: TGTGCCAGCAGTTACTCGGCCCAAACGGGGTCACCCCTCCACTTT. This encodes CASSYSAQTGSPLHF.

The table lists this clonotype with a few counts. The rearrangement joins TRBV5-1 to TRBJ1-6, with TRBD1 as a possible D gene (6 bases). Trimming pared 0 bases from V and 8 bases from J, leaving 12 bases between. This CDR3 contains 15 residues. Germline values: CDR1 SGHRS, CDR2 YFSETQ. CDR3 in DNA: TGCGCCAGCAGCTTGGTACAGGGAAGTGATTCACCCCTCCACTTT. Its translation is CASSLVQGSDSPLHF.

This clonotype was seen more than once but under ten times. This chain uses TRBV27 with TRBJ2-1, with 9 positions matching TRBD1. CDR1 is MNHEY, CDR2 SMNVEV, per germline (reference sequence). V lost 7 bases, J lost 10 bases, and 5 bases stayed unmatched. There are 12 residues in the CDR3. CDR3 sequence reads: CASTTGTGEQFF. CDR3 coding DNA: TGTGCCAGCACCACCGGGACAGGGGAGCAGTTCTTC.

This chain links TRBV5-3 with TRBJ2-3; TRBD2 matches at 9 bases. TRBV5-3 belongs to the ORF category, with a function that is uncertain. The CDR3 runs to 15 residues. The junction had 5 bases not matched to a gene; V was cut back by 4 bases and J by 2 bases. CDR3 amino acids: CARSRSGGNTDTQYF. The CDR3 bases are TGTGCCAGAAGCCGTAGCGGGGGTAACACAGATACGCAGTATTTT.

This clonotype was recorded a few times. This chain links TRBV7-2 with TRBJ2-3, with D uncertain. With 0 bases removed from V and 2 bases from J, the gap between germline ends came to 9 bases. The germline gives CDR1 SGHTA, CDR2 FQGNSA. The CDR3 runs to 15 residues. The CDR3 loop reads CASSLAAMNTDTQYF. CDR3 in DNA: TGTGCCAGCAGCTTAGCGGCTATGAACACAGATACGCAGTATTTT.

The rearrangement links TRBV29-1 to TRBJ2-7; 7 bases agree with TRBD1. This CDR3 contains 13 residues. Germline-derived CDR1 and CDR2 are SQVTM and ANQGSEA. Trimming removed 5 bases from V and 3 bases from J; junction bases left unmatched: 7. The CDR3 coding sequence is TGCAGCGTTATTCCGGGACAGAACTACGAGCAGTACTTC. The encoded protein is CSVIPGQNYEQYF.

This clonotype was seen a handful of times. The chain combines TRBV29-1 with TRBJ1-2; maybe TRBD1 (5 bases). This CDR3 has 12 residues. CDR1 SQVTM and CDR2 ANQGSEA come from the germline V gene. Between the trimmed V and J ends, which lost 4 bases and 1 base, there was a span of 7 bases. CDR3 nucleotides: TGCAGCGTTGGGGACTTTAACTATGGCTACACCTTC. Protein product: CSVGDFNYGYTF.

V and J are TRBV12-3 or TRBV12-4 and TRBJ2-5; D gene ambiguous. Trimming shortened V by 7 bases and J by 3 bases, and 15 bases separated the two germline ends. The CDR3 is made up of 14 amino acids. CDR3 in DNA: TGTGCCAGCACCCCAGTTGGTTTGGAAGAGACCCAGTACTTC. It encodes CASTPVGLEETQYF.

The V gene is TRBV6-5, the J gene TRBJ1-2; D is ambiguous. Between the trimmed V and J ends, which lost 4 bases and 0 bases, there was a span of 18 bases. The germline gives CDR1 MNHEY, CDR2 SVGAGI. The length of the CDR3 is 17 residues. CDR3 in DNA: TGTGCCAGCAGTTCCTTCTCCCAGGCCAAAGCTAACTATGGCTACACCTTC. This encodes CASSSFSQAKANYGYTF.

This rearrangement joins TRBV3-1 to TRBJ1-4, with TRBD1 matching 7 bases. V lost 6 bases, J lost 6 bases, and 4 bases stayed unmatched. From germline, CDR1 is LGHDT and CDR2 YNNKEL (reference sequence). The CDR3 is 13 residues long. This chain's CDR3 is CASRRGGDEKLFF. The CDR3 DNA follows: TGTGCCAGCAGGCGAGGGGGCGATGAAAAACTGTTTTTT.

The chain combines TRBV15 with TRBJ2-3; TRBD1 might be the D (6 bases). This CDR3 is 16 amino acids long. The germline CDR1 and CDR2 sequences are LNHNV and YYDKDF (reference sequence). Trimming took off 5 bases at V and 0 bases at J, with 15 bases between the two ends. The chain's CDR3 is CATSSSDSSSTDTQYF. Here the CDR3 DNA reads TGTGCCACCAGCTCCTCGGACAGTTCTAGCACAGATACGCAGTATTTT. Variable domain in full (rest from reference TRBV15 and TRBJ2-3): DAMVIQNPRYQVTQFGKPVTLSCSQTLNHNVMYWYQQKSSQAPKLLFHYYDKDFNNEADTPDNFQSRRPNTSFCFLDIRSPGLGDTAMYLCATSSSDSSSTDTQYFGPGTRLTVL.

Comment on this clonotype: Compared with germline, one end of the junction differs, possibly owing to a read error. V usage is TRBV2 and J usage is TRBJ2-1; D uncertain. CDR1 is SNHLY and CDR2 is FYNNEI in the germline V gene. This CDR3 comprises 13 residues. The CDR3 sequence is CVSSPWAYNEQFF. The CDR3 coding sequence is TGTGTCAGCAGCCCCTGGGCCTACAATGAGCAGTTCTTC.

This chain connects TRBV28 to TRBJ1-2, with 8 positions matching TRBD1. Germline CDR1 and CDR2: MDHEN and SYDVKM. The J segment lost 10 bases and the V segment lost 2 bases, leaving 9 bases of the junction unmatched. The CDR3 length is 14 residues. In DNA, the CDR3 is TGTGCCAGCAGTTTACGACAGGGGCAAGCCTACTACACCTTC. Translating it yields CASSLRQGQAYYTF.

In this sample, this clonotype turned up a few times. The CDR3 region has the DNA TGCAGTGCTAGAGGGACAGGGATAACTAAAAACTATGGCTACACCTTC. Protein: CSARGTGITKNYGYTF. The rearrangement links TRBV20-1 to TRBJ1-2, with 8 bases fitting TRBD1. CDR3 size: 16 residues. From germline, CDR1 is DFQATT and CDR2 SNEGSKA (reference sequence). Trimming cost V 1 base and J 2 bases; bases outside gene matches: 9.

A remark on this clonotype: Its ends do not fully match the called genes, so a read error is possible. V usage is TRBV11-2 and J usage is TRBJ1-2, with D maybe TRBD1 (5 bases). Germline CDR1 reads SGHAT; CDR2 reads FQNNGV. This CDR3 is 13 amino acids long. The DNA for the CDR3 is TGTGCCAGCAGCTTAGTCCGGGGGTATGACTACACCTTC. Translation gives CASSLVRGYDYTF.

This clonotype was observed a handful of times. The V and J genes are TRBV7-2 and TRBJ2-2; 9 bases match TRBD1. Germline V lookup: CDR1 SGHTA, CDR2 FQGNSA. Trimming at V came to 8 bases and at J to 7 bases, leaving 11 bases not matched to a gene. CDR3 length: 15 amino acids. CDR3 sequence: CASSRDRVVHGELFF. The CDR3 DNA follows: TGTGCCAGCTCCCGGGACAGGGTGGTACACGGGGAGCTGTTTTTT.

The V and J genes are TRBV12-3 or TRBV12-4 and TRBJ2-7; weak D call: TRBD2 (5 bases). V was trimmed by 2 bases and J by 7 bases, leaving 12 bases between them. The CDR3 extends over 13 amino acids. The CDR3 protein is CASSLPGLREQYF. The CDR3 DNA reads TGTGCCAGCAGTTTACCGGGATTGAGGGAGCAGTACTTC.

This clonotype has only a few counts. The chain recombines TRBV2 with TRBJ1-3; no definite D call. The germline CDR1 and CDR2 sequences are SNHLY and FYNNEI. The CDR3 covers 13 residues. Deletions cut 6 bases from V and 4 bases from J, with 10 bases between. The DNA for the CDR3 is TGTGCCAGCAGGCTATTTTGGGGAAACACCATATATTTT. It translates to CASRLFWGNTIYF.

This clonotype was counted only a few times. CDR3 sequence reads: CASTSIAGELFF. The CDR3, as DNA: TGTGCCAGCACCTCCATAGCCGGGGAGCTGTTTTTT. This rearrangement joins TRBV7-6 to TRBJ2-2; no clear D. The CDR3 has 12 amino acids. Per germline, CDR1 SGHVS and CDR2 FNYEAQ. V lost 7 bases and J 6 bases, leaving 9 bases between the germline ends.

V is TRBV5-1 and J is TRBJ1-1; perhaps TRBD1 as D (5 bases). The CDR3 loop spans 14 amino acids. V was shortened by 0 bases and J by 1 base, with 7 bases between the two germline ends. CDR1 and CDR2 from the germline V gene are SGHRS and YFSETQ. Written as DNA, the CDR3 is TGCGCCAGCAGCTTGGGACAGAGGAACACTGAAGCTTTCTTT. Encoded protein: CASSLGQRNTEAFF.

The genes are TRBV20-1 and TRBJ2-1, with 7 bases that match TRBD2. V dropped 5 bases and J dropped 6; count of bases not matched to a gene: 7. CDR1 and CDR2 (germline): DFQATT, SNEGSKA (reference sequence). The CDR3 runs to 13 residues. The CDR3 spells CSAPPTSANEQFF. In DNA form, the CDR3 reads TGCAGTGCTCCACCCACTAGCGCCAATGAGCAGTTCTTC.

The chain carries TRBV6-6 and TRBJ1-2, with TRBD1 matching 8 bases. The junction had 10 bases not matched to a gene; V was cut back by 4 bases and J by 3 bases. CDR3 length: 16 amino acids. CDR1 and CDR2 from the germline V gene are MNHNY and SVGAGI (reference sequence). The CDR3 coding sequence is TGTGCCAGCAGTTTCATCGAGGACAGGGCTGACTATGGCTACACCTTC. Protein: CASSFIEDRADYGYTF.